This T cell receptor (beta chain) is drawn from a study of identical twins. Overall study findings and caveats: Twins shared out-of-frame alpha sequences with excess low generation probability. Models underestimated how often monozygotic twins shared out-of-frame TCR alpha.

cDNA molecules carried unique molecular identifiers, and template switching added a universal primer site. Each CDR3 protein gets one entry after TCRdb re-called the 5' RACE reads with MiXCR. Here the sample spans roughly 350,000 distinct CDR3 sequences, approximately 10% being singletons. Concerning this clonotype: The antigen remains unidentified.

The CDR3 consists of 14 residues. The V and J ends lost 1 base and 2 bases, in that order; junction bases with no gene match: 1. In germline, CDR1 is SEHNR, CDR2 FQNEAQ (reference sequence). The chain employs TRBV7-9 and TRBJ2-5; 7 bases line up with TRBD2. This clonotype originated in a woman in her fifties or sixties in good health. The sequenced material came from naive T cells sorted from blood. CDR3 DNA sequence: TGTGCCAGCAGCTTAGTGGGGGGGCAAGAGACCCAGTACTTC. It codes for CASSLVGGQETQYF.